This T cell receptor beta chain was retrieved from a study of blood T cell repertoires in COVID-19. Study-wide context: The United States, Italy and Spain provided the acute and convalescent COVID-19 samples. T cells, B-cell-depleted T cells, or PBMCs supplied cDNA or gDNA.

In the study's own analysis: Reference gene primers were amplified, and this amplification served to estimate nucleated cell counts. Data came from immunoSEQ multiplex PCR; TCRdb stores just in-frame clones and leaves some out. Clone size and V and J calls were adopted from that table, with D and trimming inferred from the DNA. The sample shows under 170,000 clones, roughly 90% of them seen only once. The sequence was collected from a woman in her sixties or seventies with active or convalescent COVID-19. The specimen sequenced was peripheral blood.

CDR3 sequence (DNA): TGTGCCATCAGCTCCGGGACAGGATCCTACGAGCAGTACTTC. Its translation is CAISSGTGSYEQYF. The genes are TRBV10-3 and TRBJ2-7; 8 bases fit TRBD1. This CDR3 has 14 amino acids. Germline trimming cut 6 bases from V and 1 base from J; bases unmatched to any gene: 5. Germline CDR1 ENHRY, CDR2 SYGVKD.